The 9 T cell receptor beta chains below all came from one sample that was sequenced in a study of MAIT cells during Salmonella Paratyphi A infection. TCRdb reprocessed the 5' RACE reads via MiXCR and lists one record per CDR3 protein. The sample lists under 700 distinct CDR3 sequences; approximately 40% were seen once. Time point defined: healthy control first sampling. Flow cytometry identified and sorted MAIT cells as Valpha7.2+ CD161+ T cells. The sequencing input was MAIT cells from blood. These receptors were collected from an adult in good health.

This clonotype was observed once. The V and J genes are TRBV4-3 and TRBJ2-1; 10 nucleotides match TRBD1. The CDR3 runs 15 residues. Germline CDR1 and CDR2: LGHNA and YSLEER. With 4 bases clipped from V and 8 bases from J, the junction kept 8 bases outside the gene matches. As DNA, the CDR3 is TGCGCCAGCAGCCGCGGGACAGGGGAGACGGATGAGCAGTTCTTC. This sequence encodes CASSRGTGETDEQFF.

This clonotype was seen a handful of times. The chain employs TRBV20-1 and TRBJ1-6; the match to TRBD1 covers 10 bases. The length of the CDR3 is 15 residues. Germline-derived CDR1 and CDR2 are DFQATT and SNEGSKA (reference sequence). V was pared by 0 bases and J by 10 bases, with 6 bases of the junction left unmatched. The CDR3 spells CSAREPGQGSSPLHF. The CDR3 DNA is TGCAGTGCTAGAGAGCCGGGACAGGGGTCATCACCCCTCCACTTT.

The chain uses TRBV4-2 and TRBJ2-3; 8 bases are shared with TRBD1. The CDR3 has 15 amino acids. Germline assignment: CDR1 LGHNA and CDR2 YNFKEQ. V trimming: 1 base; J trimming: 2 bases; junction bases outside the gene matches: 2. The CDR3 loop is CASSQATGVTDTQYF. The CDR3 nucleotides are TGTGCCAGCAGCCAAGCGACAGGGGTCACAGATACGCAGTATTTT.

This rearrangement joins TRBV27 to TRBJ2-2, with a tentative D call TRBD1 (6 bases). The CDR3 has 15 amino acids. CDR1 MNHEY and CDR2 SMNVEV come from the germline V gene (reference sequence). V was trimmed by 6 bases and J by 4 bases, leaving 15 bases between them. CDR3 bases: TGTGCCAGCAGGCCAGGGGAGTTGGGCACCGGGGAGCTGTTTTTT. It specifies CASRPGELGTGELFF.

The CDR3, as DNA: TGTGCCAGCAGCTTAGACCGGGGATCGGGAAACACCATATATTTT. Translation: CASSLDRGSGNTIYF. This rearrangement joins TRBV7-6 to TRBJ1-3, with D unclear. Germline V gives CDR1 SGHVS, CDR2 FNYEAQ. The CDR3 runs 15 residues. V dropped 1 base and J dropped 4 bases, with 11 bases sitting between them.

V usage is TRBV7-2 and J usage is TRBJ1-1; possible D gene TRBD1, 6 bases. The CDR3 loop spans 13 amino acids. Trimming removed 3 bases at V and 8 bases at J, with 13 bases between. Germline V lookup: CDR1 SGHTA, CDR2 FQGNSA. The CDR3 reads CASSFPPGAEAFF. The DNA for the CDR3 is TGTGCCAGCAGCTTCCCCCCGGGGGCCGAAGCTTTCTTT.

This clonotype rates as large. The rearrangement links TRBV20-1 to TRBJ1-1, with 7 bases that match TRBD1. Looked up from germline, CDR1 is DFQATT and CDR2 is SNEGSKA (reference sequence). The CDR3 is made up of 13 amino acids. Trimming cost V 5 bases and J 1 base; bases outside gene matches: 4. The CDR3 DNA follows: TGCAGTGCTCTTAGGGACAGGAACACTGAAGCTTTCTTT. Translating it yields CSALRDRNTEAFF.

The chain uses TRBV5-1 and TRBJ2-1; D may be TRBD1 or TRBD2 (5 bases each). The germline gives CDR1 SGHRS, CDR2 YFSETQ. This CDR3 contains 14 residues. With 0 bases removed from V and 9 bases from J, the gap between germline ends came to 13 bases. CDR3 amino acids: CASSLAPGTGEQFF. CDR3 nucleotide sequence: TGCGCCAGCAGCTTGGCGCCAGGGACGGGTGAGCAGTTCTTC.

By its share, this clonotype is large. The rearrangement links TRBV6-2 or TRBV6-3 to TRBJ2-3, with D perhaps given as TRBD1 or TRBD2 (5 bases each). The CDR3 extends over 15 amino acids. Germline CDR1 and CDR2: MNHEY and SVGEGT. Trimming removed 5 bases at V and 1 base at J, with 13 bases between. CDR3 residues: CASSVRDGGTDTQYF. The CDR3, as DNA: TGTGCCAGCAGTGTCCGGGACGGGGGCACAGATACGCAGTATTTT.